This TCR beta chain was sequenced during a study of cytomegalovirus exposure and HLA in healthy donors. PCR employed 60 Vbeta and 13 Jbeta primers. Measured with immunoSEQ multiplex PCR; TCRdb has only the in-frame clones, and not every one. Of about 120,000 clones in the sample, 75% to 90% were seen once. The length of the CDR3 is 18 residues. The trim removed 5 bases at V and 4 bases at J, leaving 11 bases unmatched. Germline V gene sequence: CDR1 SGHTA, CDR2 FQGTGA. This sequence was found in a female donor in good health and CMV-seropositive. The sequenced material came from PBMCs. The rearrangement joins TRBV7-3 to TRBJ2-2, with 12 nucleotides matching TRBD1. For the CDR3, the DNA is TGTGCCAGCAGCCGACTCGGGACAGGGGGCATGGGCACCGGGGAGCTGTTTTTT. Translated, it gives CASSRLGTGGMGTGELFF.